A selection of T cell receptor beta chains follows, all from one sample in a study of T cells in Graves' hyperthyroidism and ophthalmopathy. TCRdb used MiXCR to reprocess the multiplex PCR reads, holding one entry per CDR3 protein. The table shows approximately 520,000 distinct CDR3 sequences, with around 21% occurring only once. Sequencing was carried out using blood. The receptors were sampled from a young man with Graves' hyperthyroidism. CDR3s include the opening cysteine and the closing phenylalanine or tryptophan. D genes are given only for firm matches. Clone size is shown for a subset of rows, as once, few, many or a class of expanded clone.

>NA|TRBJ2-6|TRBV27|NA
TGTGCCAGCAGTTCCTTGGGGGTCGCCGGGGCCAACGTCCTGACTTTC
CASSSLGVAGANVLTF
>TRBD2|TRBJ2-7|TRBV12-5|many
TGTGCTAGTGGTTTTAGCGGGGGGCTCTCCTACGAGCAGTACTTC
CASGFSGGLSYEQYF
>NA|TRBJ2-5|TRBV28|many
TGTGCCAGCAGCCCCCAGGGGGGCCAAGAGACCCAGTACTTC
CASSPQGGQETQYF
>TRBD2|TRBJ2-5|TRBV7-3|NA
TGTGCCAGCAGCCCTCGGACTAGCGGGGGGGAGGAGACCCAGTACTTC
CASSPRTSGGEETQYF
>TRBD1|TRBJ1-1|TRBV29-1|many
TGCAGCGTTGGGAGGGGGCTAAACACTGAAGCTTTCTTT
CSVGRGLNTEAFF
>NA|TRBJ1-5|TRBV4-1|NA
TGCGCCAGCAGCGCTCAGAGTCGGAGCAATCAGCCCCAGCATTTT
CASSAQSRSNQPQHF
>NA|TRBJ2-2|TRBV10-3|many
TGTGCCATCAGCATGGACGGTTGGACCGGGGAGCTGTTTTTT
CAISMDGWTGELFF
>NA|TRBJ2-7|TRBV2|NA
TGTGCCAGCAGTGATGACCTCGCGGGGGAGCAGTACTTC
CASSDDLAGEQYF
>TRBD2|TRBJ2-5|TRBV7-2|few
TGTGCCAGCAGACTTAGCGGGGGGCAAGAGACCCAGTACTTC
CASRLSGGQETQYF
>NA|TRBJ1-3|TRBV6-5|NA
TGTGCCAGCAGTTACTCGACCGGGGCCTCTGGAAACACCATATATTTT
CASSYSTGASGNTIYF
>NA|TRBJ2-2|TRBV18|many
TGTGCCAGCAGTCCTGACACCGGGGAGCTGTTTTTT
CASSPDTGELFF
>NA|TRBJ1-5|TRBV6-1|many
TGTGCCAGTGCAGGGGCAAGGCAGCCCCAGCATTTT
CASAGARQPQHF
>TRBD1|TRBJ1-5|TRBV4-1|NA
TGCGCCAGCAGCCTCCCGGACAGGGGGGACAATCAGCCCCAGCATTTT
CASSLPDRGDNQPQHF
>TRBD1|TRBJ1-6|TRBV12-3/TRBV12-4|many
TGTGCCAGCAGCCCGGGACAGGGGCCCGGTTCACCCCTCCACTTT
CASSPGQGPGSPLHF
>TRBD1|TRBJ1-5|TRBV6-1|once
TGTGCCAGCGACCGGACAGGGGTTGATCAGCCCCAGCATTTT
CASDRTGVDQPQHF
>TRBD2|TRBJ2-4|TRBV6-2/TRBV6-3|NA
TGTGCCAGCAGCCCCGGGACTAGCCGCTTGAAGGACTTC
CASSPGTSRLKDF
>TRBD2|TRBJ2-4|TRBV6-1|many
TGTGCCAGCTCGAACGGGGGGTGGGACATTCAGTACTTC
CASSNGGWDIQYF
>NA|TRBJ1-1|TRBV7-2|many
TGTGCCAGCAGCTTAAAGTGGTTACGCGCTGAAGCTTTCTTT
CASSLKWLRAEAFF
>NA|TRBJ1-5|TRBV2|many
TGTGCCAGCAGTTGGACTCCAGGCAATCAGCCCCAGCATTTT
CASSWTPGNQPQHF
>NA|TRBJ1-1|TRBV6-1|many
TGTGCCAGCAGTCAGGACAGACTAAGTCGTAGTGAAGCTTTCTTT
CASSQDRLSRSEAFF
>NA|TRBJ2-2|TRBV30|NA
TGTGCCTGGAGTGTACTGGGGTCTGGGGAGCTGTTTTTT
CAWSVLGSGELFF
>NA|TRBJ1-1|TRBV3-1|NA
TGTGCCAGCAGCCAAGGTACCCCAGGGTACACTGAAGCTTTCTTT
CASSQGTPGYTEAFF
>NA|TRBJ2-5|TRBV6-5|many
TGTGCCAGCAGTTACTCCACCGGAGGGAAAAAGGAGACCCAGTACTTC
CASSYSTGGKKETQYF
>NA|TRBJ1-2|TRBV6-5|many
TGTGCCAGCAGTCTCGGACAGAAGGGTTATGTCTATGGCTACACCTTC
CASSLGQKGYVYGYTF
>TRBD1|TRBJ2-5|TRBV20-1|many
TGCAGTGCTTGGGACAGGTCTGAGACCCAGTACTTC
CSAWDRSETQYF
>TRBD1|TRBJ2-4|TRBV11-3|few
TGTGCCAGCAGCGATTCCGGGACAGGGCTGAACATTAAGTACTTC
CASSDSGTGLNIKYF
>NA|TRBJ1-1|TRBV18|NA
TGTGCCAGCTCACCACCGGGGGGGCTTCGGGTGAACACTGAAGCTTTCTTT
CASSPPGGLRVNTEAFF
>NA|TRBJ2-5|TRBV11-2|many
TGTGCCAGCAGCGAGATAAGGGTAGAGACCCAGTACTTC
CASSEIRVETQYF
>NA|TRBJ1-1|TRBV7-9|many
TGTGCCAGCAGCTTAGGGGCCACTTTGAACACTGAAGCTTTCTTT
CASSLGATLNTEAFF
>NA|TRBJ2-2|TRBV6-1|many
TGTGCCAGCAGTGCCCGGGACTTGAACACCGGGGAGCTGTTTTTT
CASSARDLNTGELFF
>NA|TRBJ2-5|TRBV2|many
TGTGCCAGCGGACCAGCGGAAGAGACCCAGTACTTC
CASGPAEETQYF